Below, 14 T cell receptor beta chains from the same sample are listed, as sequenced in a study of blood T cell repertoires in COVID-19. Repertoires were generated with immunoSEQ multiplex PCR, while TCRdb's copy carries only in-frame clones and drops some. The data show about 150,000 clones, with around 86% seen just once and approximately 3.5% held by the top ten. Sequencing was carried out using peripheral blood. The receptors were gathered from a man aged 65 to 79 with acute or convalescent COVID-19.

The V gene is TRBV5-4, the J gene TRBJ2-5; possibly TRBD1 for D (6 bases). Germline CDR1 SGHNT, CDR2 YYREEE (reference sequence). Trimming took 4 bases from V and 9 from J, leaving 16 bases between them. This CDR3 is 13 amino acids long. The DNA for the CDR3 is TGTGCCAGCAGCCGGGACACGGTTGTGGCCCAGTACTTC. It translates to CASSRDTVVAQYF.

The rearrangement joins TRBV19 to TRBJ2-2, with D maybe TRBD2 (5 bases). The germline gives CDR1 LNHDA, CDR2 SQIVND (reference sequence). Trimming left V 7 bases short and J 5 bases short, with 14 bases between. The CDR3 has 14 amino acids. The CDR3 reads CASKHTGETGELFF. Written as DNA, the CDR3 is TGTGCCAGTAAGCATACCGGGGAAACCGGGGAGCTGTTTTTT.

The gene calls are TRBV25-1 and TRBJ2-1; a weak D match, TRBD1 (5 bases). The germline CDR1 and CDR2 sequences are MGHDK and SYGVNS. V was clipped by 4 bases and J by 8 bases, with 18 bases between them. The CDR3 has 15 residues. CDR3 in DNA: TGTGCCAGCAGTGGGTGGCAGGACCTAGGGGATGAGCAGTTCTTC. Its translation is CASSGWQDLGDEQFF.

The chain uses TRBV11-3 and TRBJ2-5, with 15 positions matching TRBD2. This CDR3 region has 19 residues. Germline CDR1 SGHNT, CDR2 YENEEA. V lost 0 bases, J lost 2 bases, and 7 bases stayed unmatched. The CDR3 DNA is TGTGCCAGCAGCTTAGACAAGGGACTAGCGGGAGGACGGCAAGAGACCCAGTACTTC. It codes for CASSLDKGLAGGRQETQYF.

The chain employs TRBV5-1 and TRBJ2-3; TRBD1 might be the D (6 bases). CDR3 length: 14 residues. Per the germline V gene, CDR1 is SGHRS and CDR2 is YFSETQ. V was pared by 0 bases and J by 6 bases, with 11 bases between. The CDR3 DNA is TGCGCCAGCAGCTTGGGTGCTAGGGGGGATACGCAGTATTTT. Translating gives CASSLGARGDTQYF.

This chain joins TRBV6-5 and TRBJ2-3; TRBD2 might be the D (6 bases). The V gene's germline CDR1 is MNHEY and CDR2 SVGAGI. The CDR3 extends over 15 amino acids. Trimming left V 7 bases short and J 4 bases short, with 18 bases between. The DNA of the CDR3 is TGTGCCAGCAACCTTAGCGGATCTCTGGCAGATACGCAGTATTTT. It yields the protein CASNLSGSLADTQYF.

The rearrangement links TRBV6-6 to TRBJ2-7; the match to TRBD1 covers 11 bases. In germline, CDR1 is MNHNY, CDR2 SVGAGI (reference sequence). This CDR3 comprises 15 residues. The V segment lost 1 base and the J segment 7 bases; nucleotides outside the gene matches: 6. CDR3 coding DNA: TGTGCCAGCAGTTACTTTGGACAGGGGGCGAGGGAGCAGTACTTC. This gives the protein CASSYFGQGAREQYF.

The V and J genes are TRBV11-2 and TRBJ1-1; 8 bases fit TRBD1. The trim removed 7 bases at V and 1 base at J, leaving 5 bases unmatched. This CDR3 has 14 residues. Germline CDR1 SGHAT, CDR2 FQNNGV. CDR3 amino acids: CASTRTGSNTEAFF. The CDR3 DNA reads TGTGCCAGCACCCGGACAGGGTCGAACACTGAAGCTTTCTTT.

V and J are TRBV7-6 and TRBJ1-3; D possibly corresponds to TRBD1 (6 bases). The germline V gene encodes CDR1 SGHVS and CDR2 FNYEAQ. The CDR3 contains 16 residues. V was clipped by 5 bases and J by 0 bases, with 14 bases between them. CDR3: CASSPPRGASGNTIYF. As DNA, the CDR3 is TGTGCCAGCAGCCCGCCCAGGGGTGCCTCTGGAAACACCATATATTTT.

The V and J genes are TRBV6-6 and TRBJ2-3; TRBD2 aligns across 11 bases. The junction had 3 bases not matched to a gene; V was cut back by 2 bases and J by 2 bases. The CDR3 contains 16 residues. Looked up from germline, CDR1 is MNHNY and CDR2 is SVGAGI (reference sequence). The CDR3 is CASSYGTSGDTDTQYF. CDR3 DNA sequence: TGTGCCAGCAGTTACGGGACTAGCGGTGACACAGATACGCAGTATTTT.

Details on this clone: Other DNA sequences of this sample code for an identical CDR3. The CDR3 loop is CASSPDRGGNSPLHF. As DNA, the CDR3 is TGTGCCAGCAGCCCCGATAGGGGAGGAAATTCACCCCTCCACTTT. The V call is TRBV6-5, the J call TRBJ1-6; D perhaps matches TRBD1 (5 bases). The CDR3 length is 15 residues. Germline CDR1 reads MNHEY; CDR2 reads SVGAGI. Trimming cost V 6 bases and J 7 bases, with 16 bases left between them.

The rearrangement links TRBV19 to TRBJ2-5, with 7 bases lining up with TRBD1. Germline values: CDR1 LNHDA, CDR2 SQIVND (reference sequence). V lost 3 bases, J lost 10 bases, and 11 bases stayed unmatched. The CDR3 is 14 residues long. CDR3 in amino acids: CASSMARGFEDQYF. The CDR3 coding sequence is TGTGCCAGTAGTATGGCCAGGGGGTTTGAAGACCAGTACTTC.

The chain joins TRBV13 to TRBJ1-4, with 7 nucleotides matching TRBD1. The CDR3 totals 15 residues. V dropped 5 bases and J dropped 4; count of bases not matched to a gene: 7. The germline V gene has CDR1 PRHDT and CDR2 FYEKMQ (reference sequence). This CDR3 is CASSLTGRNNEKLFF. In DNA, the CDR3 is TGTGCCAGCAGCCTGACAGGGCGGAATAATGAAAAACTGTTTTTT. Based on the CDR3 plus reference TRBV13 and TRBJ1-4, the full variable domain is AAGVIQSPRHLIKEKRETATLKCYPIPRHDTVYWYQQGPGQDPQFLISFYEKMQSDKGSIPDRFSAQQFSDYHSELNMSSLELGDSALYFCASSLTGRNNEKLFFGSGTQLSVL.

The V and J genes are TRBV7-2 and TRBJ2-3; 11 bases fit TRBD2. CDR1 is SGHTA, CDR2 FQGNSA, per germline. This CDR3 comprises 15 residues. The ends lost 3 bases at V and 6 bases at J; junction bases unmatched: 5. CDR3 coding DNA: TGTGCCAGCAGCTTTAGCGGGAGGGCCGGGGATACGCAGTATTTT. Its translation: CASSFSGRAGDTQYF.